This TCR beta chain was retrieved from a study of blood T cell repertoires in COVID-19. CDR1 is KGHSH and CDR2 is LQKENI in the germline V gene. The CDR3 extends over 16 amino acids. With V trimmed by 4 bases and J by 5 bases, 10 bases remained unmatched. Patients from Seattle were sampled longitudinally, starting during active infection. Assay: immunoSEQ multiplex PCR; the TCRdb copy retains only in-frame clones and omits some. This sample has approximately 230,000 clones, with 88% found just once. Sequencing input: peripheral blood. The clonotype comes from a woman in her 30s with COVID-19, enrolled during active disease. The gene calls are TRBV18 and TRBJ2-1; the match to TRBD2 covers 8 bases. The CDR3 sequence: CASSQTAGVRNNEQFF. DNA of the CDR3: TGTGCCAGCTCACAAACAGCGGGAGTGAGAAACAATGAGCAGTTCTTC.